This T cell receptor (beta chain) was documented in a study of T-cell reconstitution after alpha-beta-depleted transplantation in children. Study-level results: Elevated TCRbeta diversity at day 60 was traced, in some patients, to surviving recipient T cells and thymic progenitors. Several hundred expanded graft clones reportedly gave rise to the alpha-beta T cells present about two months after transplant. A year had passed since transplant, and T-cell counts and diversity by then came mostly from newly produced T cells.

A remark on this clonotype: The antigen remains unidentified.

A library of TCRbeta sequences, prepared with unique molecular identifiers, was generated. TCRdb re-analysed the PCR reads in MiXCR, keeping a single row per CDR3 protein. The sample shows about 300,000 distinct CDR3 sequences, roughly 8.2% of them seen only once. Trimming removed 2 bases from V and 1 base from J, with 7 bases in between. Germline V gives CDR1 KGHSH, CDR2 LQKENI. The CDR3 loop spans 14 amino acids. The TCR comes from a female patient aged 2-9 years who had a stem cell transplant for Fanconi anemia, so the T cells may come from the graft donor. This specimen was peripheral blood, taken 360 days after TCRalphabeta/CD19-depleted stem cell transplant. V usage is TRBV18 and J usage is TRBJ2-3; weak D call: TRBD2 (5 bases). CDR3 sequence (DNA): TGTGCCAGCTCACCATGGGGAGGCACAGATACGCAGTATTTT. This gives the protein CASSPWGGTDTQYF.